Listed below are T cell receptor beta chains from one sample, sequenced in a study of CD8+ T cells in alopecia areata. Clones were read by immunoSEQ multiplex PCR, and TCRdb kept only the in-frame ones, dropping some. The table lists about 210,000 clones, 35% to 40% of them singletons. The sample consisted of CD4+ T cells sorted from blood, taken at approximately week 30, from a patient treated with tofacitinib. These receptor sequences come from a human donor with alopecia areata. Each CDR3 is given with its conserved first and last residue. D genes are given only for firm matches. Clone size is given for some rows only: seen once, a few or many times, or a class if the clone is expanded.

J | D | size | V | DNA | CDR3
TRBJ1-1 | . | few | TRBV19 | TGTGCCAGTAGTCCACCGGACAGTGAAGCTTTCTTT | CASSPPDSEAFF
TRBJ1-2 | TRBD1 | . | TRBV6-1 | TGTGCCAGCAGCCGGGACAGGGGGCTCTATGGCTACACCTTC | CASSRDRGLYGYTF
TRBJ2-2 | . | few | TRBV6-6 | TGTGCCAGCAGTTTACACACTAAAATGGGCGGGGAGCTGTTTTTT | CASSLHTKMGGELFF
TRBJ1-1 | . | . | TRBV6-5 | TGTGCCAGCAGCCAGACAGCGAACACTGAAGCTTTCTTT | CASSQTANTEAFF
TRBJ2-5 | TRBD1 | . | TRBV27 | TGTGCCAGCAGTCTCCGGGACAGGGGGCACCAAGAGACCCAGTACTTC | CASSLRDRGHQETQYF
TRBJ1-3 | . | few | TRBV9 | TGTGCCAGCAGCGTAGATAATGGAAACACCATATATTTT | CASSVDNGNTIYF
TRBJ2-7 | TRBD1 | . | TRBV29-1 | TGCAGCGGAGGTACAGGGGGCAACGAGCAGTACTTC | CSGGTGGNEQYF
TRBJ2-2 | TRBD1 | . | TRBV7-9 | TGTGCCAGCAGCTCACAGGGGAGGAACACCGGGGAGCTGTTTTTT | CASSSQGRNTGELFF
TRBJ2-1 | TRBD2 | . | TRBV5-1 | TGCGCCAGCAGCTTGGTTCGGGGGGACAATGAGCAGTTCTTC | CASSLVRGDNEQFF
TRBJ2-2 | . | few | TRBV18 | TGTGCCAGCTCACCGTCCGGGGAGCTGTTTTTT | CASSPSGELFF
TRBJ1-5 | . | . | TRBV2 | TGTGCCAGCAGCCCTGGGCTGTTTAGCAATCAGCCCCAGCATTTT | CASSPGLFSNQPQHF
TRBJ2-1 | . | few | TRBV4-1 | TGCGCCAGCAGCCAAGAACGGCAACCCCACAATGAGCAGTTCTTC | CASSQERQPHNEQFF
TRBJ1-5 | TRBD1 | . | TRBV9 | TGTGCCAGCAGGGACAGGGGGGGTCAGCCCCAGCATTTT | CASRDRGGQPQHF
TRBJ2-6 | . | few | TRBV7-9 | TGTGCCAGCAGCCCAGGGACACTTCGCCCCCCAACTGGGGCCAACGTCCTGACTTTC | CASSPGTLRPPTGANVLTF
TRBJ2-2 | . | . | TRBV28 | TGTGCCAGCATTCCGGGGTCGGCCTCGATCCGGGCCGGGGAGCTGTTTTTT | CASIPGSASIRAGELFF
TRBJ2-2 | . | few | TRBV30 | TGTGCCTGGTCGGCTGTTGAGACCGGGGAGCTGTTTTTT | CAWSAVETGELFF
TRBJ1-2 | . | . | TRBV6-5 | TGTGCCAGCAGTCCGGGACGAGTGGGTCCTGTGGCCTTC | CASSPGRVGPVAF
TRBJ1-6 | . | few | TRBV7-9 | TGTGCCAGCAGCTTACAGGATTCACCCCTCCACTTT | CASSLQDSPLHF
TRBJ2-7 | . | once | TRBV5-6 | TGTGCCAGCAGCTTGGTCGGGGCCTCCTCATCCTACGAGCAGTACTTC | CASSLVGASSSYEQYF
TRBJ2-3 | TRBD2 | . | TRBV15 | TGTGCCACGGCTAGCGGGAGGGTAAATACGCAGTATTTT | CATASGRVNTQYF
TRBJ1-1 | . | . | TRBV10-3 | TGTGCCATCAGTAGCCTACAGGGATCGGGTGACACTGAAGCTTTCTTT | CAISSLQGSGDTEAFF
TRBJ1-1 | . | few | TRBV10-3 | TGTGCCCAATCGGTCGAAGGCACTGAAGCTTTCTTT | CAQSVEGTEAFF
TRBJ1-6 | TRBD1 | few | TRBV6-5 | TGTGCCAGCACCGCAGGACAGGCTTTCAATTCACCCCTCCACTTT | CASTAGQAFNSPLHF
TRBJ1-2 | TRBD1 | . | TRBV6-5 | TGTGCCAGCAGTGTGCGGGACAGGGCATCTGGCTACACCTTC | CASSVRDRASGYTF
TRBJ1-1 | TRBD1 | . | TRBV5-4 | TGTGCCAGCAGCACCGGGACAGGGGTTACTGAAGCTTTCTTT | CASSTGTGVTEAFF
TRBJ2-2 | TRBD2 | few | TRBV5-1 | TGCGCCAGCACCTGGACTAGCGGGAGTCCGAACACCGGGGAGCTGTTTTTT | CASTWTSGSPNTGELFF
TRBJ2-7 | . | few | TRBV29-1 | TGCAGCGTCATGGGGAAGAATTTCTACGAGCAGTACTTC | CSVMGKNFYEQYF
TRBJ1-2 | TRBD1 | . | TRBV28 | TGTGCCAGCAGTTTGGGACAGGGATACGGCTACACCTTC | CASSLGQGYGYTF
TRBJ2-6 | . | . | TRBV5-1 | TGCGCCAGCATCCATAGGGGGTCAGGGCCTGGGGCCAACGTCCTGACTTTC | CASIHRGSGPGANVLTF
TRBJ2-3 | TRBD2 | few | TRBV5-1 | TGCGCCAGCAGCCTGACTAGCGGAGCTTTCACAGATACGCAGTATTTT | CASSLTSGAFTDTQYF
TRBJ1-2 | . | once | TRBV2 | TGTGCCAGCAGTTCTCGGACAGTCATAGACACCTTC | CASSSRTVIDTF
TRBJ1-1 | . | few | TRBV7-2 | TGTGCCAGCAGCTCACAGCTCATGAACACTGAAGCTTTCTTT | CASSSQLMNTEAFF
TRBJ2-3 | . | few | TRBV27 | TGTGCCAGCGGGCGGGGCGTAGCAGATACGCAGTATTTT | CASGRGVADTQYF
TRBJ1-5 | . | few | TRBV30 | TGTGCCTGGGCAAGGGGGAGCCAGCCCCAGCATTTT | CAWARGSQPQHF
TRBJ2-7 | . | . | TRBV19 | TGTGCCAGTAGTATTACTCGAGGAGGACCCCCAAACTTC | CASSITRGGPPNF
TRBJ1-1 | . | few | TRBV29-1 | TGCAGCGTTGGGCAGGTGTACACTGAAGCTTTCTTT | CSVGQVYTEAFF
TRBJ1-1 | . | . | TRBV7-9 | TGTGCCAGCAGTGGGACGGCGAGTGTACCCACTGAAGCTTTCTTT | CASSGTASVPTEAFF
TRBJ1-3 | . | . | TRBV25-1 | TGTGCCAGCAGAGAACTCGGTGGAAACACCATATATTTT | CASRELGGNTIYF
TRBJ2-1 | . | once | TRBV5-1 | TGCGCCAGCAGCTTGGGCGTGCAGGAGCAGTTCTTC | CASSLGVQEQFF
TRBJ2-1 | TRBD2 | . | TRBV29-1 | TGCAGCGCTCGGACTAGCGGGAGGGCCGATGAGCAGTTCTTC | CSARTSGRADEQFF
TRBJ1-1 | . | few | TRBV5-1 | TGCGCCAGCAGCGGGGAGGCGAACACTGAAGCTTTCTTT | CASSGEANTEAFF
TRBJ1-4 | . | . | TRBV4-1 | TGCGCCAGCAGCCAAGTCCCAGGGGCGGATGAAAAACTGTTTTTT | CASSQVPGADEKLFF
TRBJ2-3 | TRBD2 | . | TRBV5-1 | TGCGCCAGCAGCAAGGGACTAGCGGGGGCAGATACGCAGTATTTT | CASSKGLAGADTQYF
TRBJ1-2 | TRBD1 | . | TRBV30 | TGTGCCTGGAGTGTAGCCCGACAGGGGGCGGGGAACACCTTC | CAWSVARQGAGNTF
TRBJ2-2 | . | few | TRBV18 | TGTGCCAGCTCACCACCGGGGCTATATAACACCGGGGAGCTGTTTTTT | CASSPPGLYNTGELFF
TRBJ2-6 | . | . | TRBV27 | TGTGCCAGCAGCCACCTGCCTGGGTCTGGGGCCAACGTCCTGACTTTC | CASSHLPGSGANVLTF
TRBJ2-1 | . | . | TRBV5-1 | TGCGCCAGCAGCCGGTACCCCCCTAAAGATGAGCAGTTCTTC | CASSRYPPKDEQFF
TRBJ1-1 | TRBD1 | few | TRBV19 | TGTGCCAGTAGTGCCGCGACAGGGGGCAACACTGAAGCTTTCTTT | CASSAATGGNTEAFF
TRBJ1-5 | . | . | TRBV2 | TGTGCCAGCAAAGGTTTGAGGGGAGATCAGCCCCAGCATTTT | CASKGLRGDQPQHF
TRBJ1-5 | . | . | TRBV6-5 | TGTGCCAGCAGACCTGATATGAGTCAGCCCCAGCATTTT | CASRPDMSQPQHF
TRBJ2-7 | . | . | TRBV30 | TGTGCCTGGAGTCGACAGGAGAAATACGAGCAGTACTTC | CAWSRQEKYEQYF
TRBJ1-2 | TRBD1 | few | TRBV29-1 | TGCAGCGTGGGGACAGGGCACTACTATGGCTACACCTTC | CSVGTGHYYGYTF
TRBJ2-1 | TRBD2 | few | TRBV6-5 | TGTGCCAGCAGTCGACCGGGACTAGCGGGAGTGGAGCAGTTCTTC | CASSRPGLAGVEQFF